This T cell receptor beta chain stems from a study of B cell selection in AIRE deficiency. Conventional CD4 T cells were sorted as CD4+CD127+ cells. Details on this clone: Its antigen is unknown.

Method: immunoSEQ multiplex PCR; TCRdb's copy keeps in-frame clones and lacks some. The sample yields about 21,000 clones, 97% seen once. Broader study findings: Shared Treg sequences were biased toward short CDR3s with few non-templated nucleotide insertions. Healthy Tconv contained 35% to 45% of shared healthy Treg sequences; only TCRbeta sequenced.

The receptor's source is a human donor with AIRE deficiency. Sequencing used conventional CD4+ T cells sorted from PBMCs.

The CDR3 here is CASSEASRLAGDNEQFF. In nucleotides, the CDR3 is TGTGCCAGCAGTGAAGCGAGTCGGCTAGCGGGGGACAATGAGCAGTTCTTC. The chain uses TRBV2 and TRBJ2-1; TRBD2 matches 10 bases. V lost 0 bases, J lost 5 bases, and 7 bases stayed unmatched. The CDR3 is 17 amino acids. Germline V gene lookup returns CDR1 SNHLY and CDR2 FYNNEI.